The source of this T cell receptor (beta chain) is a study of T-cell memory formation after mild COVID-19. A 5'RACE reaction primed in the constant segment made cDNA libraries of TCR alpha and TCR beta, and these carried sample barcodes and UMIs. TCRdb re-analysed the 5' RACE reads in MiXCR, keeping a single row per CDR3 protein. The sample records just under 150,000 distinct CDR3 sequences, 6% being singletons. Whole-study findings and limits: Mainly CM and EM harbored the contracting CD4+ clones; mainly EMRA harbored the CD8+ ones. A second wave of clones peaked on day 37, and their SARS-CoV-2 specificity went unconfirmed. Clones that got smaller from day 15 to 85 had even CD4/CD8, while clones growing later tipped toward CD4+.

V was clipped by 1 base and J by 1 base, with 13 bases between them. The CDR3 is 16 residues long. CDR1 SGHTA and CDR2 FQGNSA come from the germline V gene. Notes on this clonotype: Its antigen remains unidentified.

The source material was PBMCs or a T cell subset sorted from them (not recorded which). V usage is TRBV7-2 and J usage is TRBJ2-5, with D hard to call. The source of this sequence is an adult woman who had mild COVID-19 (a few samples of this study predate the infection). Cell type and time point are not known. This CDR3 reads CASSLGARLPQETQYF. CDR3 DNA sequence: TGTGCCAGCAGCTTAGGCGCCCGTCTGCCCCAAGAGACCCAGTACTTC.